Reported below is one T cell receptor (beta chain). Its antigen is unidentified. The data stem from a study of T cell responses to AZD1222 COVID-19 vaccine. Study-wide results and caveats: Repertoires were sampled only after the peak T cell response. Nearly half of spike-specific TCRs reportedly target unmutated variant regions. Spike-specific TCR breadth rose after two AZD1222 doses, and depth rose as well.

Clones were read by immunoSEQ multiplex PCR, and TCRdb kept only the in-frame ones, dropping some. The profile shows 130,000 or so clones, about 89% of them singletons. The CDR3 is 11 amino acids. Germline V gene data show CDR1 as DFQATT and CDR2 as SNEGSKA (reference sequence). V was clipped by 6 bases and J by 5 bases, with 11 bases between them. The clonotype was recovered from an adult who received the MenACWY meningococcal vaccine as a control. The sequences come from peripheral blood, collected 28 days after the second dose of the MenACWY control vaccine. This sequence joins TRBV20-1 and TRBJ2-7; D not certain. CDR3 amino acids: CSATPRDEQYF. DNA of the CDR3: TGCAGTGCAACCCCTAGAGACGAGCAGTACTTC.